Following are 22 T cell receptor beta chains from one sample sequenced in a study of T-cell reconstitution after alpha-beta-depleted transplantation in children. During its preparation, the TCRbeta library received unique molecular identifiers. Each CDR3 protein gets one entry after TCRdb re-called the PCR reads with MiXCR. The repertoire holds fewer than 550,000 distinct CDR3 sequences, with roughly an eighth as singletons. The input for sequencing was PBMCs, mostly from graft donor cells, taken 180 days after TCRalphabeta/CD19-depleted stem cell transplant. The receptors come from a female patient between 2 and 15 years old who had a stem cell transplant for aplastic anemia, so the T cells may come from the graft donor.

The sample holds a few counts of this clonotype. The chain carries TRBV5-5 and TRBJ2-1, with 7 positions matching TRBD1. V dropped 0 bases and J dropped 2; count of bases not matched to a gene: 2. The germline V gene encodes CDR1 SGHKS and CDR2 YYEKEE (reference sequence). There are 15 residues in the CDR3. In DNA form, the CDR3 reads TGTGCCAGCAGCTTGGATGGGACAGCCTACAATGAGCAGTTCTTC. Its protein product is CASSLDGTAYNEQFF.

The sample holds a few counts of this clonotype. V usage is TRBV3-1 and J usage is TRBJ2-3; 7 bases align to TRBD1. The trim removed 4 bases at V and 3 bases at J, leaving 13 bases unmatched. The CDR3 runs 17 residues. Germline CDR1 is LGHDT and CDR2 is YNNKEL (reference sequence). The CDR3, as DNA: TGTGCCAGCAGCCGTCACAGGGGTGGAATCATGACAGATACGCAGTATTTT. The encoded protein is CASSRHRGGIMTDTQYF.

The gene calls are TRBV6-2 or TRBV6-3 and TRBJ2-7; a weak D match, TRBD1 (5 bases). This CDR3 spans 15 amino acids. The germline V gene has CDR1 MNHEY and CDR2 SVGEGT. V shed 2 bases and J shed 1 base, with 12 bases lying between them. CDR3 sequence (DNA): TGTGCCAGCAGTTACGGCCGACAGTTTTCCTACGAGCAGTACTTC. Amino acid sequence: CASSYGRQFSYEQYF.

V is TRBV7-2 and J is TRBJ2-7; 10 nucleotides match TRBD2. CDR1 and CDR2 (germline): SGHTA, FQGNSA. The length of the CDR3 is 17 residues. The V and J ends lost 1 base and 4 bases, in that order; junction bases with no gene match: 10. In DNA form, the CDR3 reads TGTGCCAGCAGCTTAGTTCCTAGCGGGAGCATGATTTACGAGCAGTACTTC. Translation gives CASSLVPSGSMIYEQYF. The whole variable domain, filled in from reference TRBV7-2 and TRBJ2-7, reads GAGVSQSPSNKVTEKGKDVELRCDPISGHTALYWYRQSLGQGLEFLIYFQGNSAPDKSGLPSDRFSAERTGGSVSTLTIQRTQQEDSAVYLCASSLVPSGSMIYEQYFGPGTRLTVT.

The chain employs TRBV7-3 and TRBJ2-7; D gene uncertain. Germline V gene data show CDR1 as SGHTA and CDR2 as FQGTGA. CDR3 length: 13 residues. V lost 2 bases to trimming and J lost 6 bases, with 11 bases between them. CDR3 in amino acids: CASSLRPLGEQYF. DNA for the CDR3: TGTGCCAGCAGCTTACGGCCTCTGGGCGAGCAGTACTTC.

The chain joins TRBV11-2 to TRBJ2-1; the match to TRBD2 covers 8 bases. The CDR3 is 19 amino acids. V dropped 0 bases and J dropped 4; count of bases not matched to a gene: 14. Per the germline V gene, CDR1 is SGHAT and CDR2 is FQNNGV. CDR3 sequence (DNA): TGTGCCAGCAGCTTAGATAAGTTCACGGGAGGGCCGTGGTACAATGAGCAGTTCTTC. Protein sequence: CASSLDKFTGGPWYNEQFF.

This clonotype came up a few times. The V gene is TRBV25-1, the J gene TRBJ1-2; D is possibly TRBD1 (5 bases). Germline-derived CDR1 and CDR2 are MGHDK and SYGVNS. There are 12 residues in the CDR3. V lost 3 bases to trimming and J lost 8 bases, with 10 bases between them. CDR3 sequence (DNA): TGTGCCAGCAGTGAGACAGCTGGAGGCTACACCTTC. It is translated as CASSETAGGYTF.

This clonotype has more than one count but fewer than ten. The chain is built from TRBV20-1 and TRBJ2-1, with 7 bases identical to TRBD2. The junction had 9 bases not matched to a gene; V was cut back by 5 bases and J by 5 bases. Germline CDR1 DFQATT, CDR2 SNEGSKA (reference sequence). The CDR3 runs 14 residues. CDR3 DNA sequence: TGCAGTGCTTCTCATACCGGGACTAACAATGAGCAGTTCTTC. Its translation is CSASHTGTNNEQFF.

This clonotype was counted a few times. The chain joins TRBV7-2 to TRBJ2-1; 11 bases line up with TRBD2. Germline V gene data show CDR1 as SGHTA and CDR2 as FQGNSA. CDR3 size: 15 residues. V lost 1 base to trimming and J lost 8 bases; unmatched junction nucleotides: 4. The CDR3 spells CASSLGLAGFYEQFF. CDR3 nucleotides: TGTGCCAGCAGCTTAGGACTAGCGGGGTTCTATGAGCAGTTCTTC.

This clonotype was observed a handful of times. The chain combines TRBV28 with TRBJ2-7, with D uncertain. V lost 7 bases to trimming and J lost 4 bases, with 11 bases between them. The CDR3 has 12 amino acids. The V gene's germline CDR1 is MDHEN and CDR2 SYDVKM. The CDR3 coding sequence is TGTGCCAGCACAAGGGTCGGTTACGAGCAGTACTTC. It specifies CASTRVGYEQYF.

The chain carries TRBV29-1 and TRBJ2-1; D may be TRBD2 (6 bases). The CDR3 has 15 amino acids. Trimming shortened V by 3 bases and J by 0 bases, and 12 bases separated the two germline ends. Per the germline V gene, CDR1 is SQVTM and CDR2 is ANQGSEA. The CDR3 reads CSVEGGISSYNEQFF. In DNA, the CDR3 is TGCAGCGTTGAGGGAGGAATTAGCTCCTACAATGAGCAGTTCTTC.

This clonotype was detected a few times. This chain links TRBV20-1 with TRBJ2-5; possible D gene TRBD2, 5 bases. The CDR3 is 12 residues long. Trimming removed 2 bases from V and 3 bases from J, with 7 bases in between. CDR1 and CDR2 from the germline V gene are DFQATT and SNEGSKA (reference sequence). The CDR3 DNA sequence: TGCAGTGCTAGAAACGGGAAAGAGACCCAGTACTTC. This sequence encodes CSARNGKETQYF.

This sequence joins TRBV7-2 and TRBJ1-5; 8 positions agree with TRBD1. Trimming cost V 5 bases and J 6 bases; bases outside gene matches: 9. There are 15 residues in the CDR3. In germline, CDR1 is SGHTA, CDR2 FQGNSA. The CDR3 spells CASSRGQGRSQPQHF. The DNA of the CDR3 is TGTGCCAGCAGCCGAGGACAGGGACGGAGTCAGCCCCAGCATTTT.

This clonotype was seen more than once but under ten times. The gene calls are TRBV7-2 and TRBJ1-1; 8 bases fit TRBD1. In germline, CDR1 is SGHTA, CDR2 FQGNSA. After removal of 4 bases from V and 2 bases from J, the junction contained 6 bases not matched to a gene. CDR3 length: 15 amino acids. The CDR3 DNA sequence: TGTGCCAGCAGCTCCACAGGGGGAAGAAACACTGAAGCTTTCTTT. This sequence encodes CASSSTGGRNTEAFF.

This clonotype showed up just a few times. The chain couples TRBV7-2 to TRBJ2-2; D is ambiguous. The V end was cut by 1 base, the J end by 0 bases, with 9 bases between. There are 16 residues in the CDR3. In germline, CDR1 is SGHTA, CDR2 FQGNSA. The CDR3 spells CASSLGLRSNTGELFF. The DNA for the CDR3 is TGTGCCAGCAGCTTAGGGCTACGTTCGAACACCGGGGAGCTGTTTTTT. Combining the CDR3 with reference TRBV7-2 and TRBJ2-2 gives the whole variable domain GAGVSQSPSNKVTEKGKDVELRCDPISGHTALYWYRQSLGQGLEFLIYFQGNSAPDKSGLPSDRFSAERTGGSVSTLTIQRTQQEDSAVYLCASSLGLRSNTGELFFGEGSRLTVL.

The CDR3 nucleotides are TGTGCCAGCACCCCCGGGAGGGACAGGGTCGCAAAGAACACTGAAGCTTTCTTT. It translates to CASTPGRDRVAKNTEAFF. This chain links TRBV11-2 with TRBJ1-1, with 9 bases that match TRBD1. Germline loops: CDR1 SGHAT, CDR2 FQNNGV. CDR3 size: 18 residues. V dropped 7 bases and J dropped 1; count of bases not matched to a gene: 16. Full variable domain (rest looked up from reference TRBV11-2 and TRBJ1-1): EAGVAQSPRYKIIEKRQSVAFWCNPISGHATLYWYQQILGQGPKLLIQFQNNGVVDDSQLPKDRFSAERLKGVDSTLKIQPAKLEDSAVYLCASTPGRDRVAKNTEAFFGQGTRLTVV.

This clonotype was observed at least ten times. The chain joins TRBV20-1 to TRBJ1-1; TRBD1 matches 7 bases. Trimming cost V 2 bases and J 8 bases; bases outside gene matches: 8. The CDR3 extends over 13 amino acids. Germline-derived CDR1 and CDR2 are DFQATT and SNEGSKA (reference sequence). CDR3 amino acids: CSARSGQAREAFF. DNA for the CDR3: TGCAGTGCTAGATCCGGACAGGCCAGAGAAGCTTTCTTT.

This clonotype showed up just a few times. Here the CDR3 DNA reads TGTGCCAGCAGCTCCCGGGGACTAGCGGGAGGCTACGAGCAGTACTTC. Its translation is CASSSRGLAGGYEQYF. J is TRBJ2-7 and V is TRBV7-2, with 15 bases aligning to TRBD2. Germline V gene sequence: CDR1 SGHTA, CDR2 FQGNSA. The CDR3 consists of 16 residues. Unmatched junction bases numbered 4, after V lost 4 bases and J lost 3 bases.

The CDR3 DNA reads as TGTGCCAGCAGCTTATTACTAGCGGGATTCACAGATACGCAGTATTTT. This gives the protein CASSLLLAGFTDTQYF. The V gene is TRBV7-9, the J gene TRBJ2-3; 10 bases are a match to TRBD2. The CDR3 is 16 residues long. CDR1 and CDR2 (germline): SEHNR, FQNEAQ (reference sequence). J gave up 2 bases and V 2 bases, and 4 bases lay outside the gene matches. Together with reference TRBV7-9 and TRBJ2-3, the CDR3 gives the full variable domain: DTGVSQNPRHKITKRGQNVTFRCDPISEHNRLYWYRQTLGQGPEFLTYFQNEAQLEKSRLLSDRFSAERPKGSFSTLEIQRTEQGDSAMYLCASSLLLAGFTDTQYFGPGTRLTVL.

This chain joins TRBV20-1 and TRBJ2-7; 11 bases match TRBD2. The germline CDR1 and CDR2 sequences are DFQATT and SNEGSKA (reference sequence). CDR3 length: 18 amino acids. V lost 0 bases, J lost 2 bases, and 12 bases stayed unmatched. In nucleotides, the CDR3 is TGCAGTGCTAGAGATCAATGGCTAGCGGGAGGCGGGCCCTACGAGCAGTACTTC. Amino acids: CSARDQWLAGGGPYEQYF.

This rearrangement joins TRBV5-1 to TRBJ1-4; D may be TRBD1 (6 bases). The CDR3 has 15 residues. Deletions cut 0 bases from V and 3 bases from J, with 9 bases between. The germline CDR1 and CDR2 sequences are SGHRS and YFSETQ. The CDR3 protein is CASSLGTAANEKLFF. The CDR3 region has the DNA TGCGCCAGCAGCTTGGGGACAGCGGCTAATGAAAAACTGTTTTTT.

The rearrangement links TRBV28 to TRBJ2-3; no clear D gene. Trimming removed 4 bases from V and 1 base from J, with 15 bases in between. There are 16 residues in the CDR3. The germline CDR1 and CDR2 sequences are MDHEN and SYDVKM. CDR3 loop: CASSWVGPSRTDTQYF. The DNA of the CDR3 is TGTGCCAGCAGTTGGGTCGGTCCGTCCCGCACAGATACGCAGTATTTT.